A single sample gave rise to the 3 T cell receptor beta chains below, sequenced in a study of PD-L1 blockade in urothelial cancer. Described time point: peripheral blood 6 weeks after treatment start. Libraries were prepared by immunoSEQ multiplex PCR; TCRdb keeps only in-frame clonotypes and omits some of them. The sample yields about 120,000 clones, more than 70% seen once. Specimen: PBMCs, collected around atezolizumab (anti-PD-L1) treatment. Receptors were obtained from a man in his fifties or sixties with urothelial cancer.

The rearrangement uses TRBV6-1 and TRBJ1-2; 7 bases fit TRBD1. The CDR3 runs to 13 residues. Losses at the gene ends were 11 bases for V and 4 bases for J; bases not matched to a gene: 10. Germline V gives CDR1 MNHNS, CDR2 SASEGT. The CDR3 region has the DNA TGTGCCTCCGGGACAGCCATAGCCTATGGCTACACCTTC. As protein: CASGTAIAYGYTF.

The V gene is TRBV5-4, the J gene TRBJ1-2; 9 bases fit TRBD1. The V segment lost 3 bases and the J segment 7 bases; nucleotides outside the gene matches: 10. The V gene's germline CDR1 is SGHNT and CDR2 YYREEE (reference sequence). The CDR3 runs 15 residues. Here the CDR3 reads CASSSAGTGPSGYTF. The CDR3 DNA sequence: TGTGCCAGCAGCTCTGCCGGGACAGGGCCATCTGGCTACACCTTC.

The chain couples TRBV5-1 to TRBJ2-1; 10 bases agree with TRBD2. There are 18 residues in the CDR3. V shed 0 bases, J shed 6 bases, and the junction held 12 bases outside the gene matches. In germline, CDR1 is SGHRS, CDR2 YFSETQ. This CDR3 is CASSLDWRILAGFNEQFF. The CDR3 DNA reads TGCGCCAGCAGCTTGGATTGGAGAATACTAGCGGGATTCAATGAGCAGTTCTTC.